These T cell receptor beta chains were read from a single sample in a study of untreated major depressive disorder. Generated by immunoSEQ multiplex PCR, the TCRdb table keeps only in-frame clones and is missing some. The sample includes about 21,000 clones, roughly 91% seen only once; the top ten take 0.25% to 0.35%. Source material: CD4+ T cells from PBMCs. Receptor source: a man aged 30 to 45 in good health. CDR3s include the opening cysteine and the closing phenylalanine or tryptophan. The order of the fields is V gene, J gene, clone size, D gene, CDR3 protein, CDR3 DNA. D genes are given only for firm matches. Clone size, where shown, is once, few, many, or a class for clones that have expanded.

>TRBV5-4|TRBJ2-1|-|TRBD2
CASSLRAGAHIEQFF
TGTGCCAGCAGCCTTAGAGCGGGAGCTCACATTGAGCAGTTCTTC
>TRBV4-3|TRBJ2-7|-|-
CASSHRTNYEQYF
TGCGCCAGCAGCCACCGAACCAATTACGAGCAGTACTTC
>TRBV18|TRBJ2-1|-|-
CASSPRTLHNEQFF
TGTGCCAGCTCACCCAGGACCCTCCACAATGAGCAGTTCTTC
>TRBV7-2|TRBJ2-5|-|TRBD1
CASSQRQGRETQYF
TGTGCCAGCAGCCAAAGACAGGGGCGAGAGACCCAGTACTTC
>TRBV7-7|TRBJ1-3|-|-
CASSTGWGNTIYF
TGTGCCAGCAGCACCGGGTGGGGAAACACCATATATTTT
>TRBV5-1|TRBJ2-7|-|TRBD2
CASSHSGSRYEQYF
TGCGCCAGCAGCCATAGCGGGAGTAGGTACGAGCAGTACTTC
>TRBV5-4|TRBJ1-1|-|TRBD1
CASSLTGGSDTEAFF
TGTGCCAGCAGCTTGACAGGGGGATCGGACACTGAAGCTTTCTTT
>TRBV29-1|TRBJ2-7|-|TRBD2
CSFRTSGSSYEQYF
TGCAGCTTTAGGACTAGCGGGAGTTCCTACGAGCAGTACTTC
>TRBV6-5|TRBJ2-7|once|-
CASSYSPSVIGYEQYF
TGTGCCAGCAGTTACTCGCCTAGCGTTATTGGTTACGAGCAGTACTTC
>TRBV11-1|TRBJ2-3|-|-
CASSQTGERVTQYF
TGTGCCAGCAGCCAAACGGGTGAGAGGGTAACGCAGTATTTT
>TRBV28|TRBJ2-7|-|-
CASRTGTNLYEQYF
TGTGCCAGTAGGACCGGGACCAACCTCTACGAGCAGTACTTC
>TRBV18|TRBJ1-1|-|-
CASSPLTRARVNTEAFF
TGTGCCAGCTCACCACTAACGAGGGCTAGGGTGAACACTGAAGCTTTCTTT
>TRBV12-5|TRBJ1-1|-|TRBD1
CASGSSTGFAFF
TGTGCTAGTGGTTCCTCGACAGGGTTCGCTTTCTTT